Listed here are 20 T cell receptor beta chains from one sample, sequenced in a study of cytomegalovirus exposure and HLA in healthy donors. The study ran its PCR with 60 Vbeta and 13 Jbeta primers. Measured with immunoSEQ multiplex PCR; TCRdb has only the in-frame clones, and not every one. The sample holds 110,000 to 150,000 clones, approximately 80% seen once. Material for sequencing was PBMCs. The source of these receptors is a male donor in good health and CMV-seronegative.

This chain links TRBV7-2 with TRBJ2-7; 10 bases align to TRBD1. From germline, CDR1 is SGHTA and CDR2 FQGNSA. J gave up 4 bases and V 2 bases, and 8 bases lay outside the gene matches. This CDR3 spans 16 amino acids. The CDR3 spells CASSLPGTGAVYEQYF. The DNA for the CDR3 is TGTGCCAGCAGCTTACCAGGGACAGGGGCCGTTTACGAGCAGTACTTC.

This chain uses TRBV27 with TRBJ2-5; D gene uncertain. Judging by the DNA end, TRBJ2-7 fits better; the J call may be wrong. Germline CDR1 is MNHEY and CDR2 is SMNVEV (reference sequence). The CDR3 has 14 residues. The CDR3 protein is CASSLSAALYEQYF. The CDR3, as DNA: TGTGCCAGCAGTTTATCGGCAGCGCTATACGAGCAGTACTTC.

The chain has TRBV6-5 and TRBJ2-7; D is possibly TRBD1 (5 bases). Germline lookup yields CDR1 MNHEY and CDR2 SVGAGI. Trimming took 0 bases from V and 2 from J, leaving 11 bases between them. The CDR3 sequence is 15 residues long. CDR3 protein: CASSYSRDYAYEQYF. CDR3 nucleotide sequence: TGTGCCAGCAGTTACTCCAGGGATTATGCCTACGAGCAGTACTTC.

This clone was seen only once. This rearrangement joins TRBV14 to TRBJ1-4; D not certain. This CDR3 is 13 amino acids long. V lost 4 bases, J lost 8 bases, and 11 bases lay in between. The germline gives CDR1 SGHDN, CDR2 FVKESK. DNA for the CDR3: TGTGCCAGCAGCCTCGGGTATGGCGAAAAACTGTTTTTT. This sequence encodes CASSLGYGEKLFF.

The CDR3, as DNA: TGTGCCAGTACGACACTCTCAACAGATACGCAGTATTTT. Encoded protein: CASTTLSTDTQYF. V is TRBV2 and J is TRBJ2-3; no clear D. The CDR3 spans 13 residues. V lost 9 bases, J lost 3 bases, and 13 bases lay in between. The germline V gene encodes CDR1 SNHLY and CDR2 FYNNEI.

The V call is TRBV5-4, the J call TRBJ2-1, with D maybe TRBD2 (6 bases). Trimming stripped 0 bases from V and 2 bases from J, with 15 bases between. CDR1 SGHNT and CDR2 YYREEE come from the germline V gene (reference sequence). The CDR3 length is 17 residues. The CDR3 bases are TGTGCCAGCAGCTTGGGGGAGGAGGCCGAAACCTACAATGAGCAGTTCTTC. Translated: CASSLGEEAETYNEQFF.

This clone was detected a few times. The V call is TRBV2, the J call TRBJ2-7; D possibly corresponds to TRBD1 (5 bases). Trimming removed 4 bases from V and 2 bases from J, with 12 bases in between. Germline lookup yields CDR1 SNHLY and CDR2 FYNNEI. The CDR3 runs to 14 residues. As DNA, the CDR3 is TGTGCCAGCAGTGCTCTCAGGGCCCCCTACGAGCAGTACTTC. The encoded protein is CASSALRAPYEQYF.

CDR3 DNA: TGTGCCAGCAGCGGACAGCAGAATCAGCCCCAGCATTTT. Residues: CASSGQQNQPQHF. V gene TRBV6-5 combines with J gene TRBJ1-5; a weak D match, TRBD1 (6 bases). V lost 6 bases to trimming and J lost 4 bases, with 10 bases between them. CDR3 length equals 13 residues. Germline V gene sequence: CDR1 MNHEY, CDR2 SVGAGI.

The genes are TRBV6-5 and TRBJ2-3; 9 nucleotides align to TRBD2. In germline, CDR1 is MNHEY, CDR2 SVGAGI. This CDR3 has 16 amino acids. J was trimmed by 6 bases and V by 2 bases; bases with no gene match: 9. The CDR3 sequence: CASSYVRGGRGDTQYF. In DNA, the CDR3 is TGTGCCAGCAGTTACGTGCGGGGGGGCCGGGGGGATACGCAGTATTTT.

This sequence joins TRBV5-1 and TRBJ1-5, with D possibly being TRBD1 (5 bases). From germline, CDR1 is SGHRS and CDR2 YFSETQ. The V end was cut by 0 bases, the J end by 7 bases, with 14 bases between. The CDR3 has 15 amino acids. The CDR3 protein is CASSLVAGGEQPQHF. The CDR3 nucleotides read TGCGCCAGCAGCTTGGTGGCAGGAGGGGAGCAGCCCCAGCATTTT.

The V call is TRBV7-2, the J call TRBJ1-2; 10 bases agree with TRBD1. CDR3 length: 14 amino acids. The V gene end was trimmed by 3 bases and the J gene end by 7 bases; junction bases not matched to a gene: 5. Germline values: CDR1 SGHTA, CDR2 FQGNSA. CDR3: CASSLTGGTVGYTF. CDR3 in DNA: TGTGCCAGCAGCTTGACAGGGGGCACGGTTGGCTACACCTTC.

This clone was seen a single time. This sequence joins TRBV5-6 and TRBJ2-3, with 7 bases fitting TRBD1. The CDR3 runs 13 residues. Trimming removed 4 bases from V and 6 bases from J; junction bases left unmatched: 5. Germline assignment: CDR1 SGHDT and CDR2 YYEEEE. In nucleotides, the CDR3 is TGTGCCAGCAGCCCCGGGACAGTTGATACGCAGTATTTT. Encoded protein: CASSPGTVDTQYF. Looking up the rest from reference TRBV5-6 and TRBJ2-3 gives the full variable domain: DAGVTQSPTHLIKTRGQQVTLRCSPKSGHDTVSWYQQALGQGPQFIFQYYEEEERQRGNFPDRFSGHQFPNYSSELNVNALLLGDSALYLCASSPGTVDTQYFGPGTRLTVL.

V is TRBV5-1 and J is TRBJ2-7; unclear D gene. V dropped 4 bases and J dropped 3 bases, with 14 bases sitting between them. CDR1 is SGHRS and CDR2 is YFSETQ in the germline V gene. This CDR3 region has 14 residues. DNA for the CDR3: TGCGCCAGCAGCCCCCGTGAGAAGAACTACGAGCAGTACTTC. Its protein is CASSPREKNYEQYF.

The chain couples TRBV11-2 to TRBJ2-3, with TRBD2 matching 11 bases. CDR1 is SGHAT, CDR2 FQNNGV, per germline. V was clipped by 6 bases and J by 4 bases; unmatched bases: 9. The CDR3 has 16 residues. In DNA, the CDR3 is TGTGCCAGCAGACCGAGACTAGCGGGATGGGCAGATACGCAGTATTTT. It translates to CASRPRLAGWADTQYF.

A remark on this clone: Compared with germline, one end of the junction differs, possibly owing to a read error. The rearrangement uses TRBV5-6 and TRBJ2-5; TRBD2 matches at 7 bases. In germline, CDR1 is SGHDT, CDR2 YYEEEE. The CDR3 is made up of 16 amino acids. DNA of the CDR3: TGTGCCAGCAGCTTGTGGGCTAGCGGACAACAAGAGGCCCAGTACTTC. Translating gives CASSLWASGQQEAQYF.

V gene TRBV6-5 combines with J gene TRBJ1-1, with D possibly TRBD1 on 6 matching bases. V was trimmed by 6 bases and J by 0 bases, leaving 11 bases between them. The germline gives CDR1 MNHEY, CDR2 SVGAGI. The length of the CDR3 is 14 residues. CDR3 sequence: CASRVTGVNTEAFF. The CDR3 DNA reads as TGTGCCAGCAGAGTGACAGGCGTGAACACTGAAGCTTTCTTT.

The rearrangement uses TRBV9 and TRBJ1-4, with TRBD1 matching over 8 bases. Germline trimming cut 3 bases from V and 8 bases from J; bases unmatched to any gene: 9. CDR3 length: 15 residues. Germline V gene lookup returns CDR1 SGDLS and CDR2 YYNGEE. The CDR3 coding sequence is TGTGCCAGCAGCGCCCCTTCGACAGGGGTAGAAAAACTGTTTTTT. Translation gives CASSAPSTGVEKLFF.

Here the CDR3 DNA reads TGTGCCCATCGGACAGGGGAAACCAACGTCCTGACTTTC. Translation: CAHRTGETNVLTF. J is TRBJ2-6 and V is TRBV2, with TRBD1 matching over 9 bases. After removal of 11 bases from V and 8 bases from J, the junction contained 7 bases not matched to a gene. Germline lookup yields CDR1 SNHLY and CDR2 FYNNEI. CDR3 length: 13 amino acids.

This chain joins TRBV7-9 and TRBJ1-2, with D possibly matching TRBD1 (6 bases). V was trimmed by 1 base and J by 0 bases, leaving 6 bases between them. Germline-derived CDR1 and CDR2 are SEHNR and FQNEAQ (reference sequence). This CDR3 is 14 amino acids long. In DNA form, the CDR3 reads TGTGCCAGCAGCTTAGGGACAGCTAACTATGGCTACACCTTC. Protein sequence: CASSLGTANYGYTF.

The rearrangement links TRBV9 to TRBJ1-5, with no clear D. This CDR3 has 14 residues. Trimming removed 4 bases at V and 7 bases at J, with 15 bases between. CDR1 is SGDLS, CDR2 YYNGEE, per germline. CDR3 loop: CASSPGEGSQPQHF. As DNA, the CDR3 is TGTGCCAGCAGCCCCGGAGAGGGCTCACAGCCCCAGCATTTT.